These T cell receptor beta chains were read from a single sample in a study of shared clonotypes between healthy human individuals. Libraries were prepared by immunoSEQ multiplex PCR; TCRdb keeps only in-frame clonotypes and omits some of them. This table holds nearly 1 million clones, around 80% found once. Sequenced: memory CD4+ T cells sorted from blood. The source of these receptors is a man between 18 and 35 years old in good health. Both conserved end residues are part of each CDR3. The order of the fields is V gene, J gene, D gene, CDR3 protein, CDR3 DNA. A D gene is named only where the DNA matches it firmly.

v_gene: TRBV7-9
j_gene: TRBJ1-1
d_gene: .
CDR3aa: CASSFIGFGLIGDTEAFF
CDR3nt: TGTGCCAGCAGCTTCATCGGTTTTGGGCTCATAGGGGACACTGAAGCTTTCTTT

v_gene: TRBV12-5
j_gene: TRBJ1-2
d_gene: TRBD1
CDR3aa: CASGTGQGGYGYTF
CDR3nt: TGTGCTAGTGGCACCGGACAGGGGGGCTATGGCTACACCTTC

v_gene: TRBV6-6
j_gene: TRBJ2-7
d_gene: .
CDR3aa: CATNQRYEQYF
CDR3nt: TGTGCCACCAATCAGAGGTACGAGCAGTACTTC

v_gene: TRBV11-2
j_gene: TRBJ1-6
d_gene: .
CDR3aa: CASSNGQSGSPLHF
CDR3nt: TGTGCCAGCAGCAACGGACAGAGTGGTTCACCCCTCCACTTT

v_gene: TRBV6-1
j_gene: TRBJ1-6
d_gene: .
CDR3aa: CASSDYRAYNSPLHF
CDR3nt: TGTGCCAGCAGTGACTACAGAGCCTATAATTCACCCCTCCACTTT

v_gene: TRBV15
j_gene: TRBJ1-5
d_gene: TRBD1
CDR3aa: CATSREGGGSNQPQHF
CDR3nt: TGTGCCACCAGCAGAGAAGGGGGCGGTAGCAATCAGCCCCAGCATTTT

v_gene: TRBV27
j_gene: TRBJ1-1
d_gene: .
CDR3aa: CASRTPYAEAFF
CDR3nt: TGTGCCAGCAGAACGCCTTACGCTGAAGCTTTCTTT

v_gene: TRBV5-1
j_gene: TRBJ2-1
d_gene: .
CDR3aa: CASSLGSSYNEQFF
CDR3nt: TGCGCCAGCAGCTTGGGATCCTCCTACAATGAGCAGTTCTTC

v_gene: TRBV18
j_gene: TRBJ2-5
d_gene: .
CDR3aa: CASSPPKFRATQYF
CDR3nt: TGTGCCAGCTCACCACCTAAGTTCCGGGCGACCCAGTACTTC

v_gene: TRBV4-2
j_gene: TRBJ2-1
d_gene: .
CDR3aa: CASSQDAGGSSYNEQFF
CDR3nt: TGTGCCAGCAGCCAAGACGCCGGGGGTAGCTCCTACAATGAGCAGTTCTTC

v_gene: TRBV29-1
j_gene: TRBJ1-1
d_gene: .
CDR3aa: CRVSSGGTNTEAFF
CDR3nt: TGCAGGGTGTCTAGTGGGGGTACGAACACTGAAGCTTTCTTT

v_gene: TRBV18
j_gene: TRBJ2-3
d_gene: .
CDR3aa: CASSPGPDTQYF
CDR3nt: TGTGCCAGCTCACCAGGGCCGGATACGCAGTATTTT

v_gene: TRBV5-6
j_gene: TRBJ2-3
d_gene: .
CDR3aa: CASSTRTTYTDTQYF
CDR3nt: TGTGCCAGCAGCACAAGGACTACGTACACAGATACGCAGTATTTT

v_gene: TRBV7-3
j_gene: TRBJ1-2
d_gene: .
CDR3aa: CASSSRTNYGYTF
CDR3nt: TGTGCCAGCAGCTCTCGGACTAACTATGGCTACACCTTC

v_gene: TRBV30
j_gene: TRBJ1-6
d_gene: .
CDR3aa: CAWSRPGRKSSYNSPLHF
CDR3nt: TGTGCCTGGAGCCGACCGGGACGGAAAAGCTCCTATAATTCACCCCTCCACTTT

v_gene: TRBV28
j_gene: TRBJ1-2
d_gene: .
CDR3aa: CASSRTTPNYGYTF
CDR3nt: TGTGCCAGCAGTCGAACTACACCTAACTATGGCTACACCTTC